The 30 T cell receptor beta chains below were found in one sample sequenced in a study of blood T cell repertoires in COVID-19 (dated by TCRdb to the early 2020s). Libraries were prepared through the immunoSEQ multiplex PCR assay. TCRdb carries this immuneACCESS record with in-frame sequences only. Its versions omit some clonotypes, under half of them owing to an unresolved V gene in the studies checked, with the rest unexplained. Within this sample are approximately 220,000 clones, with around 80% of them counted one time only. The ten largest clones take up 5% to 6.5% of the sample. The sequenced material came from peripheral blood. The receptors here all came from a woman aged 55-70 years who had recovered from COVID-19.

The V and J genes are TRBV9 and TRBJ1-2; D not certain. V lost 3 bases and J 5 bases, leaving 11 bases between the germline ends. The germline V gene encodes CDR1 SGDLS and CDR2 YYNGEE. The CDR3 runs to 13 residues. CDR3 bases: TGTGCCAGCAGCGCCCTACGGGGATATGGCTACACCTTC. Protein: CASSALRGYGYTF.

This chain's CDR3 is CASSTGDSNQPQHF. Written as DNA, the CDR3 is TGTGCCAGCTCAACAGGGGATAGCAATCAGCCCCAGCATTTT. The V and J genes are TRBV10-3 and TRBJ1-5; 7 bases agree with TRBD1. The CDR3 spans 14 residues. V shed 10 bases, J shed 0 bases, and the junction held 6 bases outside the gene matches. From germline, CDR1 is ENHRY and CDR2 SYGVKD.

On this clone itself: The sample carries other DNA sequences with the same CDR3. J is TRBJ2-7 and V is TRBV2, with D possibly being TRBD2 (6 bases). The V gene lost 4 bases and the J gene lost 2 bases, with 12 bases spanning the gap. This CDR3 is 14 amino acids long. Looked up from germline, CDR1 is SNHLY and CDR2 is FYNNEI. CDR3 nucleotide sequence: TGTGCCAGCAGTGGTGGAGGGGCGGCCTACGAGCAGTACTTC. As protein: CASSGGGAAYEQYF.

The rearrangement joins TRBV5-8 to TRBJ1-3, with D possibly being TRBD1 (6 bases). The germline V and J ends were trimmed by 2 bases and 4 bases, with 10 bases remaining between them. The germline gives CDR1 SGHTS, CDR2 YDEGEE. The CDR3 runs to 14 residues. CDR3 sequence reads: CASSFDRSGNTIYF. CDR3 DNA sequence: TGTGCCAGCAGCTTTGACAGGTCGGGAAACACCATATATTTT.

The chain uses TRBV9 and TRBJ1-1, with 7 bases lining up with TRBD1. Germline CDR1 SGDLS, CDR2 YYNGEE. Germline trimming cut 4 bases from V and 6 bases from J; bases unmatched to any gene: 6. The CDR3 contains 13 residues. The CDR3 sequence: CASSLSTGPEAFF. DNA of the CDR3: TGTGCCAGCAGCCTTTCGACAGGGCCTGAAGCTTTCTTT.

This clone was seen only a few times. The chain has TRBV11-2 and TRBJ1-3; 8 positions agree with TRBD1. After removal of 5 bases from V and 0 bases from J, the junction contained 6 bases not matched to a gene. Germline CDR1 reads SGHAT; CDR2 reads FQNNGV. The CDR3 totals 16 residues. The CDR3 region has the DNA TGTGCCAGCAGCCTAGGACAGGGCCTCTCTGGAAACACCATATATTTT. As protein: CASSLGQGLSGNTIYF.

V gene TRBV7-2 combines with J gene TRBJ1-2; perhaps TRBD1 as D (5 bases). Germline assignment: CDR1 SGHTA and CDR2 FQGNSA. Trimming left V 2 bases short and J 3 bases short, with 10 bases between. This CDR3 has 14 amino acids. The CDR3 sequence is CASSLLGRDYGYTF. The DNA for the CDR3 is TGTGCCAGCAGCTTATTGGGCAGGGACTATGGCTACACCTTC.

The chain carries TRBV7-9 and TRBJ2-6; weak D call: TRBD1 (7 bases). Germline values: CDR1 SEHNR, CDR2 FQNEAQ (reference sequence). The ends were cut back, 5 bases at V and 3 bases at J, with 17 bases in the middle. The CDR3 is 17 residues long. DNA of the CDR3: TGTGCCAGCAGCGCCTCGACAGGGCGGGGTGGGGCCAACGTCCTGACTTTC. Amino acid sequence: CASSASTGRGGANVLTF.

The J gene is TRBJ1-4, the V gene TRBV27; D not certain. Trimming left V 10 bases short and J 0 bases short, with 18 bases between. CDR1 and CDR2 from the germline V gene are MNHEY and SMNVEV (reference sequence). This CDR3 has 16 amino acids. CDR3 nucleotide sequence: TGTGCCACCGGGGTCCTCCCGCTTGCAACTAATGAAAAACTGTTTTTT. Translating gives CATGVLPLATNEKLFF. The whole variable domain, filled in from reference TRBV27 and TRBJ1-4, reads EAQVTQNPRYLITVTGKKLTVTCSQNMNHEYMSWYRQDPGLGLRQIYYSMNVEVTDKGDVPEGYKVSRKEKRNFPLILESPSPNQTSLYFCATGVLPLATNEKLFFGSGTQLSVL.

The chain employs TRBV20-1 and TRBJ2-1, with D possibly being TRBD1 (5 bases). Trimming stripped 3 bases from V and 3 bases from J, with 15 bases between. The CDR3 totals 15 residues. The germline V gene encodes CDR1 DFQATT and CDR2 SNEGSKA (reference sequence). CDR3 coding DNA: TGCAGTGCTAGTCGACCAGACAGAAACTACAATGAGCAGTTCTTC. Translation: CSASRPDRNYNEQFF.

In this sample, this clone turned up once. This CDR3 reads CASSHGTSGAQETQYF. The CDR3 DNA is TGTGCCAGCAGCCATGGGACTAGCGGGGCCCAAGAGACCCAGTACTTC. The chain links TRBV11-3 to TRBJ2-5, with 13 bases lining up with TRBD2. The junction had 4 bases not matched to a gene; V was cut back by 5 bases and J by 1 base. In germline, CDR1 is SGHNT, CDR2 YENEEA. The CDR3 consists of 16 residues.

This CDR3 reads CAWSAGSPGGELFF. CDR3 DNA sequence: TGTGCCTGGAGTGCGGGGAGCCCGGGCGGGGAGCTGTTTTTT. The chain recombines TRBV30 with TRBJ2-2; TRBD2 is a possible D gene (5 bases). This CDR3 has 14 residues. V lost 1 base, J lost 7 bases, and 13 bases lay in between. Per germline, CDR1 GTSNPN and CDR2 SVGIG (reference sequence).

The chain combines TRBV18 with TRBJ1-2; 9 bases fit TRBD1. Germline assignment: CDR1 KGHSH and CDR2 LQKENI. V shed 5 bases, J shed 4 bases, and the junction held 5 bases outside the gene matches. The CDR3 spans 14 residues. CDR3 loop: CASSTGTGPYGYTF. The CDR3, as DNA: TGTGCCAGCTCAACCGGGACAGGGCCCTATGGCTACACCTTC. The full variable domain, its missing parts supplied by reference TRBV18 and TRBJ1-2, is NAGVMQNPRHLVRRRGQEARLRCSPMKGHSHVYWYRQLPEEGLKFMVYLQKENIIDESGMPKERFSAEFPKEGPSILRIQQVVRGDSAAYFCASSTGTGPYGYTFGSGTRLTVV.

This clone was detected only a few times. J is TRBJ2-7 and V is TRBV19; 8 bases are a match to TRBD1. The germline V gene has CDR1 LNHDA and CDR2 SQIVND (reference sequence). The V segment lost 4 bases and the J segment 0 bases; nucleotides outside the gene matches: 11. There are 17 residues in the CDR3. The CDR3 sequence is CASSTFQRTGSSYEQYF. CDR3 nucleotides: TGTGCCAGTAGTACCTTTCAACGGACAGGGAGCTCCTACGAGCAGTACTTC.

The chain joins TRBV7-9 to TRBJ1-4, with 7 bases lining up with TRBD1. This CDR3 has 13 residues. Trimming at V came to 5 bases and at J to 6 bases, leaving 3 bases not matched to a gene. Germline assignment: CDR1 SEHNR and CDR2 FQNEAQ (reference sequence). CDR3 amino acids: CASSGGTDEKLFF. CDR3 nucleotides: TGTGCCAGCAGCGGGGGGACAGATGAAAAACTGTTTTTT.

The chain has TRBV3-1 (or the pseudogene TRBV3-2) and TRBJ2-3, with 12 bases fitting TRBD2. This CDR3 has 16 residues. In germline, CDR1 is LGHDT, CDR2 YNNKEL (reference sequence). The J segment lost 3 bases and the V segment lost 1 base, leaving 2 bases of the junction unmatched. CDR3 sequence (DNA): TGTGCCAGCAGCCAAGCGACTAGCGGGGGTACAGATACGCAGTATTTT. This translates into CASSQATSGGTDTQYF.

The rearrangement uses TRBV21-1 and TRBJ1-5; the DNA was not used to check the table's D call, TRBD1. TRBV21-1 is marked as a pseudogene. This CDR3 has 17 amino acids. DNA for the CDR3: TGTGCCAGCAGCAAAGCGCCTACAGGGAACGTCAATCAGCCCCAGCATTTT. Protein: CASSKAPTGNVNQPQHF.

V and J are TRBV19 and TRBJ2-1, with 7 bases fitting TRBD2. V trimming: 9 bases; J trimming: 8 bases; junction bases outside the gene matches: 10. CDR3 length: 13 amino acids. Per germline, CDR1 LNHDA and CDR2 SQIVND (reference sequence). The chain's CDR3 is CASGQRGGDEQFF. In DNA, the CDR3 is TGTGCCAGCGGCCAGCGGGGAGGCGATGAGCAGTTCTTC.

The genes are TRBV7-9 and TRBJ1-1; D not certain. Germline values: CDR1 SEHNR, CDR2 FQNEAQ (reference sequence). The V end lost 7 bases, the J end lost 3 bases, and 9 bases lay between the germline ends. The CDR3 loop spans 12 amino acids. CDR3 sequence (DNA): TGTGCCAGCAACTCCGTGGACACTGAAGCTTTCTTT. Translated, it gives CASNSVDTEAFF.

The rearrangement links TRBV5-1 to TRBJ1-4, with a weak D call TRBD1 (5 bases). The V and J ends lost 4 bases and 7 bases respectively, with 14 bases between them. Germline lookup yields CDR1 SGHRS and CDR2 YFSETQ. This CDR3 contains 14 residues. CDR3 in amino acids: CASSPLGPGEKLFF. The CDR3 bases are TGCGCCAGCAGCCCTCTGGGGCCTGGTGAAAAACTGTTTTTT.

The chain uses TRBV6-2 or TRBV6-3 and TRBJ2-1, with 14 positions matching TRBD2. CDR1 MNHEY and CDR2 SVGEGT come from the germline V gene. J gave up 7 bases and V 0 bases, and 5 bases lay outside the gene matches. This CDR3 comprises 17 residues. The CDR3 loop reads CASSYSSGLAGVNEQFF. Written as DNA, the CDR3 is TGTGCCAGCAGTTACTCGTCGGGACTAGCGGGGGTGAATGAGCAGTTCTTC.

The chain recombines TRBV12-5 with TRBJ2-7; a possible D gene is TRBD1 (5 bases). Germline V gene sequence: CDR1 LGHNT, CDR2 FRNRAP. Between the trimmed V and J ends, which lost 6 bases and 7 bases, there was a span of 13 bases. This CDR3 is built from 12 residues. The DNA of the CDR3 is TGTGCTAGTGGGACACAGAAGGGGGAGCAGTACTTC. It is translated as CASGTQKGEQYF.

CDR3 loop: CASSPLTGFDEKLFF. The CDR3 DNA follows: TGTGCCAGCTCACCACTGACAGGTTTTGATGAAAAACTGTTTTTT. The rearrangement joins TRBV18 to TRBJ1-4; D is possibly TRBD1 (6 bases). Germline V gene lookup returns CDR1 KGHSH and CDR2 LQKENI. V was trimmed by 1 base and J by 6 bases, leaving 12 bases between them. The CDR3 sequence is 15 residues long.

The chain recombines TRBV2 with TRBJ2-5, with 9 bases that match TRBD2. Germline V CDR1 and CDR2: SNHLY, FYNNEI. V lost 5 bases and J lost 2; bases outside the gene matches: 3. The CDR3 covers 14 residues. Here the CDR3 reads CASSNLAGQETQYF. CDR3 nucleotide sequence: TGTGCCAGCAGTAACCTAGCGGGGCAAGAGACCCAGTACTTC.

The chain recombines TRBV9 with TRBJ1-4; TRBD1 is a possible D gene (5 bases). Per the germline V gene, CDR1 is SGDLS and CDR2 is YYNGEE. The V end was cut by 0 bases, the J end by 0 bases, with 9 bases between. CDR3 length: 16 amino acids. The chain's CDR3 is CASSVAPGPTNEKLFF. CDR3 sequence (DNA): TGTGCCAGCAGCGTAGCCCCAGGGCCAACTAATGAAAAACTGTTTTTT.

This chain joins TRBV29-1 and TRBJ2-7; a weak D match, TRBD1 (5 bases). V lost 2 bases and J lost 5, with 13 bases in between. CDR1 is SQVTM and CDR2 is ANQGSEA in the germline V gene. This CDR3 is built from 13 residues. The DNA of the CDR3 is TGCAGCGTTGAAAAGGGGCTGGAGAACGAGCAGTACTTC. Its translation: CSVEKGLENEQYF.

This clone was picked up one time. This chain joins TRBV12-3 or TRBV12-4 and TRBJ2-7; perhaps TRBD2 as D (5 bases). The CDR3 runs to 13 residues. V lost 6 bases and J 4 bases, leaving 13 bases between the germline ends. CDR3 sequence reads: CASRSSREYEQYF. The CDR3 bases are TGTGCCAGCAGGTCCTCGAGGGAGTACGAGCAGTACTTC.

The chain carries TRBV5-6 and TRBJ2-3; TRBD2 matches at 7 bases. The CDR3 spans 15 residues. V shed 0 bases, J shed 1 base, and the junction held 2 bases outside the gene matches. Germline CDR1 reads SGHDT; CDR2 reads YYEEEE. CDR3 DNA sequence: TGTGCCAGCAGCTTGGCCCTAGCGGGCACAGATACGCAGTATTTT. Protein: CASSLALAGTDTQYF.

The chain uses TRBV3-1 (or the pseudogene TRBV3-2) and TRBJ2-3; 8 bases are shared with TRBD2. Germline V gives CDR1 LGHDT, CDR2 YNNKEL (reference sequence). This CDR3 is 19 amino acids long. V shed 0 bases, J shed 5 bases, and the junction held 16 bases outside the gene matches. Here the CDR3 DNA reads TGTGCCAGCAGCCAAGATTTATTTGGGAGCGGGGGTAGGTTAGATACGCAGTATTTT. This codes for CASSQDLFGSGGRLDTQYF.

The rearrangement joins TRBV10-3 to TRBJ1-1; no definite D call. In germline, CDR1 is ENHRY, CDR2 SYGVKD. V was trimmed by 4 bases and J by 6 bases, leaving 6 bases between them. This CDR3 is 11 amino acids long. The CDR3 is CAISGESEAFF. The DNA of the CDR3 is TGTGCCATCAGTGGGGAGTCTGAAGCTTTCTTT.